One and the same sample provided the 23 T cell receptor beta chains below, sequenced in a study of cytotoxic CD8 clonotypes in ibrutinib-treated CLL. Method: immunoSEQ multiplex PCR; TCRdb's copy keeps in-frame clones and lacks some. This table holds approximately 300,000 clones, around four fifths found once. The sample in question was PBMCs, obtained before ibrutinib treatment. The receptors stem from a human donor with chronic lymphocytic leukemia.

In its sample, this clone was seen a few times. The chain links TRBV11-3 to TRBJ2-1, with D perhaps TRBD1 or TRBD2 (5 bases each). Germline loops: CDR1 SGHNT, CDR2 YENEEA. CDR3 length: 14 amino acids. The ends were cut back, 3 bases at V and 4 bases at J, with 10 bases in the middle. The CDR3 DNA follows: TGTGCCAGCAGCTTTCGGGACGAGTACAATGAGCAGTTCTTC. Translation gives CASSFRDEYNEQFF.

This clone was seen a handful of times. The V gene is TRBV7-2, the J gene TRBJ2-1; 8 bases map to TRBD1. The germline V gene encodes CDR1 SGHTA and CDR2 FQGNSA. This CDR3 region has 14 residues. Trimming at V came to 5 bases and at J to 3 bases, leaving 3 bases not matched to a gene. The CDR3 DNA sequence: TGTGCCAGCAGCACAGGGGGTTTCTACAATGAGCAGTTCTTC. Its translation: CASSTGGFYNEQFF. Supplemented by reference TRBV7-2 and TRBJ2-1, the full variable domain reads GAGVSQSPSNKVTEKGKDVELRCDPISGHTALYWYRQSLGQGLEFLIYFQGNSAPDKSGLPSDRFSAERTGGSVSTLTIQRTQQEDSAVYLCASSTGGFYNEQFFGPGTRLTVL.

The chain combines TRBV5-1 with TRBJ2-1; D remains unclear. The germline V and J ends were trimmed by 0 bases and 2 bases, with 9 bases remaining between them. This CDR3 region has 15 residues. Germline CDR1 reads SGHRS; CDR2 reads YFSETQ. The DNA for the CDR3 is TGCGCCAGCAGCTTGGAGTCAGGTGCCTACAATGAGCAGTTCTTC. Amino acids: CASSLESGAYNEQFF. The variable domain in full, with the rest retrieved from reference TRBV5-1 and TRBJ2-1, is KAGVTQTPRYLIKTRGQQVTLSCSPISGHRSVSWYQQTPGQGLQFLFEYFSETQRNKGNFPGRFSGRQFSNSRSEMNVSTLELGDSALYLCASSLESGAYNEQFFGPGTRLTVL.

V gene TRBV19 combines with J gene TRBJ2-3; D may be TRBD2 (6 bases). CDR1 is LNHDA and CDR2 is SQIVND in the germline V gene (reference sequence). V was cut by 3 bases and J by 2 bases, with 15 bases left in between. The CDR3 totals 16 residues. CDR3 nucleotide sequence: TGTGCCAGTAGTATTACGCGGGACTTCTACACAGATACGCAGTATTTT. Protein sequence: CASSITRDFYTDTQYF.

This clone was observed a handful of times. The DNA of the CDR3 is TGTGCCAGCAGCTTAGATGGCGGTTCCGGGGAGCTGTTTTTT. Protein: CASSLDGGSGELFF. This chain uses TRBV11-1 with TRBJ2-2; D remains ambiguous. The germline V gene encodes CDR1 SGHAT and CDR2 FQDESV (reference sequence). Deletions cut 1 base from V and 6 bases from J, with 9 bases between. This CDR3 has 14 amino acids. The full variable domain, with the rest looked up from reference TRBV11-1 and TRBJ2-2, is EAEVAQSPRYKITEKSQAVAFWCDPISGHATLYWYRQILGQGPELLVQFQDESVVDDSQLPKDRFSAERLKGVDSTLKIQPAELGDSAMYLCASSLDGGSGELFFGEGSRLTVL.

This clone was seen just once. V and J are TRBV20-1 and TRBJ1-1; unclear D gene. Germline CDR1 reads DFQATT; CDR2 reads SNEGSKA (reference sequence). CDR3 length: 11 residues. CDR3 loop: CSPRANTEAFF. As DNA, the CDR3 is TGCAGCCCAAGGGCGAACACTGAAGCTTTCTTT.

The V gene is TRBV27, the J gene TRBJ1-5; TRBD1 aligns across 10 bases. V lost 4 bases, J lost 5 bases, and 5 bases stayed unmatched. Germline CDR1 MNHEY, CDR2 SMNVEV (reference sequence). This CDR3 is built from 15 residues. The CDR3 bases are TGTGCCAGCAGTTCGGGACAGGGGTTCCATCAGCCCCAGCATTTT. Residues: CASSSGQGFHQPQHF.

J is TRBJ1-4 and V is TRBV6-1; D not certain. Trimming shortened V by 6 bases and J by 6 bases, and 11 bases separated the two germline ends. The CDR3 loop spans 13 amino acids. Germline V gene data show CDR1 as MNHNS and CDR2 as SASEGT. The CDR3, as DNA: TGTGCCAGCAGGCCTCGGGTCGATGAAAAACTGTTTTTT. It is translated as CASRPRVDEKLFF.

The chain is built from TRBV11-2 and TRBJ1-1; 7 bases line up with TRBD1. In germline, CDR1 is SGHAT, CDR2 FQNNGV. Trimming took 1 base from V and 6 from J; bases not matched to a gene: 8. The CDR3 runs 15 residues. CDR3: CASSLGRGGDPEAFF. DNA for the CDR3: TGTGCCAGCAGCTTAGGTAGAGGGGGCGACCCTGAAGCTTTCTTT.

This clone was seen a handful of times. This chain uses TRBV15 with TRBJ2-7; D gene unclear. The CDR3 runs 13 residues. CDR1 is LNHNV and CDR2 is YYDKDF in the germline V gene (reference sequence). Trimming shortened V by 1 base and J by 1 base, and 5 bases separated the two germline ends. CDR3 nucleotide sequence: TGTGCCACCAGCAGAGGAGAGTCCTACGAGCAGTACTTC. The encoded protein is CATSRGESYEQYF. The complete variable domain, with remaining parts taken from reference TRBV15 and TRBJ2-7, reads DAMVIQNPRYQVTQFGKPVTLSCSQTLNHNVMYWYQQKSSQAPKLLFHYYDKDFNNEADTPDNFQSRRPNTSFCFLDIRSPGLGDTAMYLCATSRGESYEQYFGPGTRLTVT.

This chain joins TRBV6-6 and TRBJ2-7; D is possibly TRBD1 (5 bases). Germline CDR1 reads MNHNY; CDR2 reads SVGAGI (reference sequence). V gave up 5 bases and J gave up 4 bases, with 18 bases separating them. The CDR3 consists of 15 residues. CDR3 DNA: TGTGCCAGCAGTATTATCGTCCAGGGATCGTACGAGCAGTACTTC. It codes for CASSIIVQGSYEQYF.

CDR3 nucleotide sequence: TGTGCCATCACTAACAGGGGAACTGAAGCTTTCTTT. It specifies CAITNRGTEAFF. J is TRBJ1-1 and V is TRBV10-3; 7 bases match TRBD1. Germline CDR1 is ENHRY and CDR2 is SYGVKD. V shed 7 bases and J 5 bases; nucleotides not matched to a gene: 4. The CDR3 totals 12 residues.

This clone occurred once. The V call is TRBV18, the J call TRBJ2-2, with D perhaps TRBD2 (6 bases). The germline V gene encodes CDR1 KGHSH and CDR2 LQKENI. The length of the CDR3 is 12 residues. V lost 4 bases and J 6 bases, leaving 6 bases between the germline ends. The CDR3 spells CASSRGAGELFF. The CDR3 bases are TGTGCCAGCTCACGGGGGGCCGGGGAGCTGTTTTTT.

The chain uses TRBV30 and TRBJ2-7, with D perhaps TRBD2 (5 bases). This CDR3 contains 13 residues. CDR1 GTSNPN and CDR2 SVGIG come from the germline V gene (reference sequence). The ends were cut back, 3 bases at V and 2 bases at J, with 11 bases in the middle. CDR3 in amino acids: CAWSDGEPYEQYF. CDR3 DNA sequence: TGTGCCTGGAGCGACGGGGAACCCTACGAGCAGTACTTC.

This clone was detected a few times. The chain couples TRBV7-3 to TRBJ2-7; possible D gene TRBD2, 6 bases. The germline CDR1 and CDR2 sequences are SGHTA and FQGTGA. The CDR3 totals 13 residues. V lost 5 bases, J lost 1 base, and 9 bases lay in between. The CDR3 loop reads CASSPGLSYEQYF. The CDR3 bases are TGTGCCAGCAGCCCGGGACTTTCCTACGAGCAGTACTTC.

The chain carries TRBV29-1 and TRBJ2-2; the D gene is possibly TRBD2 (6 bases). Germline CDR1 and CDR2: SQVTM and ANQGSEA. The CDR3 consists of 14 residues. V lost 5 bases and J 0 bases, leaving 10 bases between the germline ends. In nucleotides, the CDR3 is TGCAGCGTTAGGGACTCACCGAACACCGGGGAGCTGTTTTTT. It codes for CSVRDSPNTGELFF.

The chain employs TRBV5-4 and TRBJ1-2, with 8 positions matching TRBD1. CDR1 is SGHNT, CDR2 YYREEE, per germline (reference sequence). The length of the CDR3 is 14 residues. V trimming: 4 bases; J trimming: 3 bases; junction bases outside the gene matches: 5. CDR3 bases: TGTGCCAGCAGCAGCAAACAGGGGGACTATGGCTACACCTTC. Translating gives CASSSKQGDYGYTF.

The CDR3 loop is CASSFWGLNTGELFF. For the CDR3, the DNA is TGTGCCAGCAGCTTTTGGGGCCTGAACACCGGGGAGCTGTTTTTT. The V call is TRBV7-6, the J call TRBJ2-2; D might be TRBD1 (5 bases). There are 15 residues in the CDR3. Germline V gives CDR1 SGHVS, CDR2 FNYEAQ. Trimming took 3 bases from V and 1 from J, leaving 9 bases between them. The entire variable domain, with the rest obtained from reference TRBV7-6 and TRBJ2-2, is as follows: GAGVSQSPRYKVTKRGQDVALRCDPISGHVSLYWYRQALGQGPEFLTYFNYEAQQDKSGLPNDRFSAERPEGSISTLTIQRTEQRDSAMYRCASSFWGLNTGELFFGEGSRLTVL.

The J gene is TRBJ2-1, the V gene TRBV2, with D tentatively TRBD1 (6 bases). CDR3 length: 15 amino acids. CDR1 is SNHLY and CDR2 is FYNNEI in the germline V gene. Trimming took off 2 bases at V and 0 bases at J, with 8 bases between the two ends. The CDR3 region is CASSEQGSSYNEQFF. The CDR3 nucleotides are TGTGCCAGCAGTGAACAGGGGAGCTCCTACAATGAGCAGTTCTTC.

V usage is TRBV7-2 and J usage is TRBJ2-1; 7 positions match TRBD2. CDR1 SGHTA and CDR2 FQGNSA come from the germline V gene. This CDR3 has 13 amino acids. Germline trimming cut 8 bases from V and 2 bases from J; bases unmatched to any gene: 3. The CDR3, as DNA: TGTGCCAGCGGTGGGACTACCTACAATGAGCAGTTCTTC. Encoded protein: CASGGTTYNEQFF.

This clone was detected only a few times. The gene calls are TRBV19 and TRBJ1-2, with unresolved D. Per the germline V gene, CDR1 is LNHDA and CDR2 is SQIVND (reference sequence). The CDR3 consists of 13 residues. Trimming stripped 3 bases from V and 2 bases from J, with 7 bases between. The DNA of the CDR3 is TGTGCCAGTAGTATTGGCAGGAACTATGGCTACACCTTC. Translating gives CASSIGRNYGYTF.

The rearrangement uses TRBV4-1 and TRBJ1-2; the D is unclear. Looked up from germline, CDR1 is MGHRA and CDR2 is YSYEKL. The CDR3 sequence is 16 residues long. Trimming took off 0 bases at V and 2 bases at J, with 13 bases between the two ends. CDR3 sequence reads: CASSQDAQGRNYGYTF. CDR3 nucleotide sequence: TGCGCCAGCAGCCAAGACGCCCAAGGTCGGAACTATGGCTACACCTTC.

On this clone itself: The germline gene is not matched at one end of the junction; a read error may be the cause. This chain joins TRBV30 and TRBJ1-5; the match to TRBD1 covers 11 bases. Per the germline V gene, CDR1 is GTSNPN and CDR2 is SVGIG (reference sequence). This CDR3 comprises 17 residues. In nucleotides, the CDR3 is TGTGCCTGGAGTGTACGGTGGAGGACAGGGGGCAACCAGCCCCAGCATTTT. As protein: CAWSVRWRTGGNQPQHF.